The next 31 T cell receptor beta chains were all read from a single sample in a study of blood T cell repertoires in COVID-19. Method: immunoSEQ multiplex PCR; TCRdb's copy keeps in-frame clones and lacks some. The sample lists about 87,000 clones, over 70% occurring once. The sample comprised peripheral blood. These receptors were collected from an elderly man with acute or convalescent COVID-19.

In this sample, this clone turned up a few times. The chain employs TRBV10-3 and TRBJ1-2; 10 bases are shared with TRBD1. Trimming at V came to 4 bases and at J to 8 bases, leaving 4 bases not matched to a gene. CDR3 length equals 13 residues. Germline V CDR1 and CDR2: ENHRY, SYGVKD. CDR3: CAISGQGARGYTF. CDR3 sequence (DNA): TGTGCCATCAGTGGACAGGGGGCCCGAGGCTACACCTTC.

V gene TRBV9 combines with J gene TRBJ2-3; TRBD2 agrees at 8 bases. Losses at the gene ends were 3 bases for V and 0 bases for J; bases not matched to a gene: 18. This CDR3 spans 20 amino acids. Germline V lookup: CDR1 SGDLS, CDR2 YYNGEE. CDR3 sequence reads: CASSADGTSDKGPSTDTQYF. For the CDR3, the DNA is TGTGCCAGCAGCGCGGACGGGACTAGTGACAAAGGACCTAGCACAGATACGCAGTATTTT.

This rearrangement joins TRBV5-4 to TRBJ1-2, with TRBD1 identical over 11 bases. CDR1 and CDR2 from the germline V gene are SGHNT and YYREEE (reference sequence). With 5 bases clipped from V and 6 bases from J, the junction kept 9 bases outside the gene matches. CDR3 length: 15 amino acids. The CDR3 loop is CASSRGDRGWNGYTF. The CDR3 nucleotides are TGTGCCAGCAGTCGGGGGGACAGGGGGTGGAATGGCTACACCTTC.

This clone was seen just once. In nucleotides, the CDR3 is TGTGCCAGCAGCCCCGGGACAGGGAGAAACGAGCAGTACTTC. Its protein product is CASSPGTGRNEQYF. The rearrangement joins TRBV11-2 to TRBJ2-7; 9 positions agree with TRBD1. CDR1 and CDR2 from the germline V gene are SGHAT and FQNNGV. The V and J ends lost 5 bases and 5 bases, in that order; junction bases with no gene match: 7. The CDR3 has 14 residues.

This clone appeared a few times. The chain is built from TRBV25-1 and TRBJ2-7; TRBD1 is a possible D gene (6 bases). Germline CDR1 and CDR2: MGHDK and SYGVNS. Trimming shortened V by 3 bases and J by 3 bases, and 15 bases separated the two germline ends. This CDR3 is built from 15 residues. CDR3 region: CASSEGALRGYEQYF. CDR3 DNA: TGTGCCAGCAGTGAGGGGGCCTTACGTGGCTACGAGCAGTACTTC.

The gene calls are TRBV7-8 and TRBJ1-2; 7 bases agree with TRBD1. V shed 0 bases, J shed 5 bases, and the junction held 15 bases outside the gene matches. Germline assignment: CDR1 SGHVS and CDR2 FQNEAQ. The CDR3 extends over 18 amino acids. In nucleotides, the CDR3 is TGTGCCAGCAGCTTAGCGCGGACAGGACGGAAAAACCCATATGGCTACACCTTC. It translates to CASSLARTGRKNPYGYTF.

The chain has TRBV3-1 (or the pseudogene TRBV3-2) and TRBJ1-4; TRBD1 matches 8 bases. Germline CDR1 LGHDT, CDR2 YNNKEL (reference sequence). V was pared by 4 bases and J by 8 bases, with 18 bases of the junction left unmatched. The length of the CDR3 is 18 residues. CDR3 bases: TGTGCCAGCAGCCGGGCGGGACAGGCATCCCTCGGGCGGGAAAAACTGTTTTTT. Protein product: CASSRAGQASLGREKLFF.

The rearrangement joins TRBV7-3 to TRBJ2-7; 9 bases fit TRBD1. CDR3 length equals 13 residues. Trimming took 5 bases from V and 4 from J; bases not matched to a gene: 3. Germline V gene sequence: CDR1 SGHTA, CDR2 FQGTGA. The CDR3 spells CASSADRGYEQYF. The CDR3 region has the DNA TGTGCCAGCAGCGCTGACAGGGGGTACGAGCAGTACTTC. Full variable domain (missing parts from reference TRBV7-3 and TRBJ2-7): GAGVSQTPSNKVTEKGKYVELRCDPISGHTALYWYRQSLGQGPEFLIYFQGTGAADDSGLPNDRFFAVRPEGSVSTLKIQRTERGDSAVYLCASSADRGYEQYFGPGTRLTVT.

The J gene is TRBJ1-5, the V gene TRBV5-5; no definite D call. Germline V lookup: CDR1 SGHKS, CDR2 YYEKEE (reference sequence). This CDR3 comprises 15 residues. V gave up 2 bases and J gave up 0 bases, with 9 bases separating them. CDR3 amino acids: CASSFGGDSNQPQHF. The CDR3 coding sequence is TGTGCCAGCAGCTTCGGAGGTGATAGCAATCAGCCCCAGCATTTT.

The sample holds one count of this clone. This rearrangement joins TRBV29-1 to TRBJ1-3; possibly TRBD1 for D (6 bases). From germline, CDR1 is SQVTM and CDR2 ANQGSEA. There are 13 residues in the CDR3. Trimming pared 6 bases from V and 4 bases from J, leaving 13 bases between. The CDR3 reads CSVETGSGNTIYF. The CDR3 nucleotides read TGCAGCGTGGAAACAGGGTCAGGAAACACCATATATTTT.

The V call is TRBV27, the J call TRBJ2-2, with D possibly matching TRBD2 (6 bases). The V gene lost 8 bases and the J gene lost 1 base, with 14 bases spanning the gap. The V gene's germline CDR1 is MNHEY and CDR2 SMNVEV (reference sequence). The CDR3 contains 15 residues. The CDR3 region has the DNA TGTGCCAGCGGAGGGCGGGGAGGGAACACCGGGGAGCTGTTTTTT. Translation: CASGGRGGNTGELFF.

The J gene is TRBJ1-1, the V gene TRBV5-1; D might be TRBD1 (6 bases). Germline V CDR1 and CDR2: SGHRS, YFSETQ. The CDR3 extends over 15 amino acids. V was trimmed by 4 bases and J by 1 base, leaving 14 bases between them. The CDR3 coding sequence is TGCGCCAGCAGCCAACAGGGAATAGGGAACACTGAAGCTTTCTTT. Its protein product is CASSQQGIGNTEAFF. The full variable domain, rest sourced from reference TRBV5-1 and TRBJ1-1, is KAGVTQTPRYLIKTRGQQVTLSCSPISGHRSVSWYQQTPGQGLQFLFEYFSETQRNKGNFPGRFSGRQFSNSRSEMNVSTLELGDSALYLCASSQQGIGNTEAFFGQGTRLTVV.

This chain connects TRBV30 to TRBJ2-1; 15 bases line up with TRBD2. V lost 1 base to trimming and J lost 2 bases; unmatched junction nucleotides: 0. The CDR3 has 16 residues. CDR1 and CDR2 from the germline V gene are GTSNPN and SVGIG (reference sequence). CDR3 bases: TGTGCCTGGAGTGGGACTAGCGGGAGGGCCTACAATGAGCAGTTCTTC. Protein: CAWSGTSGRAYNEQFF.

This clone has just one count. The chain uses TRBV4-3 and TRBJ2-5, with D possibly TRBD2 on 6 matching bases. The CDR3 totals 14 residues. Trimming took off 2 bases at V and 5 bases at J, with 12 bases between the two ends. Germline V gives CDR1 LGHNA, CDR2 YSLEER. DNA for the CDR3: TGCGCCAGCAGCCAATCTGGAGGGGCCGAGACCCAGTACTTC. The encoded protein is CASSQSGGAETQYF.

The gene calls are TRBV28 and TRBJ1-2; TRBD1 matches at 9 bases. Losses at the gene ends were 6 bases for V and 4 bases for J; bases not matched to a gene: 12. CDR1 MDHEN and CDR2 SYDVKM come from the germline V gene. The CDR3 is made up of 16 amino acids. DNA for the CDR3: TGTGCCAGCAGCTCCTATCACAGGGGGCAGGGCTATGGCTACACCTTC. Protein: CASSSYHRGQGYGYTF.

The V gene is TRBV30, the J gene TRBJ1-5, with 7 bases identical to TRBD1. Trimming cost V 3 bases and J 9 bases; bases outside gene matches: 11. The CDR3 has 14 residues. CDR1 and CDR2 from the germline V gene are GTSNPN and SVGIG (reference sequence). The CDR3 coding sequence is TGTGCCTGGAGAAAAAAACAGGGGTCAGGGCCCCAGCATTTT. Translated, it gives CAWRKKQGSGPQHF.

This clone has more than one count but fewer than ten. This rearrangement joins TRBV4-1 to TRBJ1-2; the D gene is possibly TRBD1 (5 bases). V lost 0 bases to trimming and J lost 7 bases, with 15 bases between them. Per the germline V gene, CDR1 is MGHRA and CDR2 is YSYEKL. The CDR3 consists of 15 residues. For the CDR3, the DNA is TGCGCCAGCAGCCAAGACCCCAGGGCGATGAGTGGCTACACCTTC. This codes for CASSQDPRAMSGYTF.

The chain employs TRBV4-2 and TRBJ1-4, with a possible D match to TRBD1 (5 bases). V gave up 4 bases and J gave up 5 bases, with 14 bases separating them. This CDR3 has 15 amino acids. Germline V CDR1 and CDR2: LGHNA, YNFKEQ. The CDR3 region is CASSLLAGPNEKLFF. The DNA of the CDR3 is TGTGCCAGCAGCCTTCTGGCAGGGCCGAATGAAAAACTGTTTTTT.

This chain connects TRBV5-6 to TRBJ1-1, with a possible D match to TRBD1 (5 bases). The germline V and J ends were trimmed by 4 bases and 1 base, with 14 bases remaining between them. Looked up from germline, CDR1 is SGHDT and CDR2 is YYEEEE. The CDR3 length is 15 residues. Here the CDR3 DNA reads TGTGCCAGCAGCCCCGACGGGGGAACGAACACTGAAGCTTTCTTT. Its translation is CASSPDGGTNTEAFF.

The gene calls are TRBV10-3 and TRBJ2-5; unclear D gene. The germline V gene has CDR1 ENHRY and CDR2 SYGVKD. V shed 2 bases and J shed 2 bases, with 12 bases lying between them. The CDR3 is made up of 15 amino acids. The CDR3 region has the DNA TGTGCCATCAGTGAGCTCCCTAGTCATCAAGAGACCCAGTACTTC. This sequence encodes CAISELPSHQETQYF.

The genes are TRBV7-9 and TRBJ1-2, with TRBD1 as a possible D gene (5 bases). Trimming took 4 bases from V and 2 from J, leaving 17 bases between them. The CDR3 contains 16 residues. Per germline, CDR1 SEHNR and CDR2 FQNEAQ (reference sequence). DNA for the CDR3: TGTGCCAGCAGCTCCTCGACAGAAATGAGAAACTATGGCTACACCTTC. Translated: CASSSSTEMRNYGYTF.

CDR3 region: CASSFRVVTEAFF. The CDR3, as DNA: TGTGCCAGCAGTTTCAGGGTAGTGACTGAAGCTTTCTTT. The V gene is TRBV27, the J gene TRBJ1-1; D is possibly TRBD1 (5 bases). The CDR3 has 13 residues. Trimming pared 3 bases from V and 5 bases from J, leaving 10 bases between. The germline CDR1 and CDR2 sequences are MNHEY and SMNVEV (reference sequence).

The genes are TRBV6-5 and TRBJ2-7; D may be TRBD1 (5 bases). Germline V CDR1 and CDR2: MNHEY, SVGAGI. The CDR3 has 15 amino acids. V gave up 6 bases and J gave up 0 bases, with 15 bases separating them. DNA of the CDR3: TGTGCCAGCAGCGACAGCGATGCTAGCTCCTACGAGCAGTACTTC. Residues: CASSDSDASSYEQYF.

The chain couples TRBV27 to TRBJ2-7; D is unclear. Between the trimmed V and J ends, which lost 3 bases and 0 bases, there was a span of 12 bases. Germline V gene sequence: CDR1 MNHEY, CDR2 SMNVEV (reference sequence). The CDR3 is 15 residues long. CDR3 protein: CASSLSRLSSYEQYF. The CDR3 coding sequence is TGTGCCAGCAGTTTGTCACGGTTAAGCTCCTACGAGCAGTACTTC.

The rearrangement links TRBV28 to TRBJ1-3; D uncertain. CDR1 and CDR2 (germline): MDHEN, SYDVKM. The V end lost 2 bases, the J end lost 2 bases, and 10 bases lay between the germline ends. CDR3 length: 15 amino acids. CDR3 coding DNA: TGTGCCAGCAGTTTACTCCTCGGGGCTGGAAACACCATATATTTT. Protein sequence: CASSLLLGAGNTIYF.

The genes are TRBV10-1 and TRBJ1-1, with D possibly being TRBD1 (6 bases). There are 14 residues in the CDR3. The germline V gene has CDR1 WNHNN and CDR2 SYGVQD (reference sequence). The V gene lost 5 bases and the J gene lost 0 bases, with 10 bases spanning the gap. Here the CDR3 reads CASSRDTMNTEAFF. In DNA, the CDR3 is TGCGCCAGCAGTCGGGACACCATGAACACTGAAGCTTTCTTT.

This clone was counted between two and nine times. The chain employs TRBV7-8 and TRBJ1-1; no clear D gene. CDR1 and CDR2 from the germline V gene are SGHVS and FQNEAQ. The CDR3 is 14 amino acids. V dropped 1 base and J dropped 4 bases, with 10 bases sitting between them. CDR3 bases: TGTGCCAGCAGCTTAGTGCTGTGGGCCACTGAAGCTTTCTTT. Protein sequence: CASSLVLWATEAFF.

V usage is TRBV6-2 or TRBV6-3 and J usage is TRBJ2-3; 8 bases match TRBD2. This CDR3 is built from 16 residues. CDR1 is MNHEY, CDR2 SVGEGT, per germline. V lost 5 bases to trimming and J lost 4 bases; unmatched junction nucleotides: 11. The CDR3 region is CASSHSGNTIADTQYF. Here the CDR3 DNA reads TGTGCCAGCAGTCATAGCGGGAACACAATCGCAGATACGCAGTATTTT.

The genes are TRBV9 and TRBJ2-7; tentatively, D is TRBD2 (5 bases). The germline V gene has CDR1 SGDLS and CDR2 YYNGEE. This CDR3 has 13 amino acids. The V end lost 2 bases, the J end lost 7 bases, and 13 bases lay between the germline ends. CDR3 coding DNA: TGTGCCAGCAGCGTGGTCCATGAGGGAGAGCAGTACTTC. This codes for CASSVVHEGEQYF.

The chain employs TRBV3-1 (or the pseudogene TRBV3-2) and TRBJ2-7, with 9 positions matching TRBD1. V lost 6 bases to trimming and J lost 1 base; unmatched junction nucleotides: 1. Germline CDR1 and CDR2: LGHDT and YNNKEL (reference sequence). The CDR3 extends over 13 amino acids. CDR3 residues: CASRTGGSYEQYF. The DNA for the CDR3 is TGTGCCAGCAGGACAGGGGGTTCCTACGAGCAGTACTTC.

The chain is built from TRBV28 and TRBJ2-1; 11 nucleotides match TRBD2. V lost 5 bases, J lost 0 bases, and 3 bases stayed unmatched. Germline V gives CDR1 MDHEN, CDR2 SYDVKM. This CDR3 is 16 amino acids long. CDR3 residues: CASSVAGGSSYNEQFF. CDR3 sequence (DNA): TGTGCCAGCAGTGTAGCGGGGGGGTCCTCCTACAATGAGCAGTTCTTC.